This TCR beta chain was identified in a study of T cell responses to AZD1222 COVID-19 vaccine. Germline CDR1 is LGHNA and CDR2 is YSLEER. The CDR3 consists of 16 residues. Trimming cost V 4 bases and J 3 bases; bases outside gene matches: 8. Profiling relied on immunoSEQ multiplex PCR, and the TCRdb table lists in-frame clones only, not all of them. The sample contains some 150,000 clones, around 91% of which appear only once. Sequences were derived from peripheral blood, sampled on day 0 of AZD1222 vaccination. The sequence came from an adult in good health. V and J are TRBV4-3 and TRBJ2-3, with 9 bases matching TRBD2. Here the CDR3 reads CASSLRLAEPTDTQYF. The CDR3, as DNA: TGCGCCAGCAGCCTGCGACTAGCGGAACCAACAGATACGCAGTATTTT.